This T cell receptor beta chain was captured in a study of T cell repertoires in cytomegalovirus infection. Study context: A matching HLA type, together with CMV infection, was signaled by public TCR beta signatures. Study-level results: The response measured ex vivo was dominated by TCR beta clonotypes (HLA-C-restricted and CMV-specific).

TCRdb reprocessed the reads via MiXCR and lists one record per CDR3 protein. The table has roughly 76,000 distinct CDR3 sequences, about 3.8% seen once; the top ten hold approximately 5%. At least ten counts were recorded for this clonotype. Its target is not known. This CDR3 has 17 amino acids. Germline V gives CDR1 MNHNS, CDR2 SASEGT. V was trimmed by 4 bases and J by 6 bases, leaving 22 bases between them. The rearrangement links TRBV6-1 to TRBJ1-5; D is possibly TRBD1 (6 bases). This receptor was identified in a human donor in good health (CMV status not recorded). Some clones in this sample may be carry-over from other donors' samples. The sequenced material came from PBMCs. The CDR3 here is CASSGSWSRGLGQPQHF. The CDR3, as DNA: TGTGCCAGCAGTGGAAGCTGGTCTCGGGGGCTCGGTCAGCCCCAGCATTTT.